This T cell receptor beta chain was retrieved from a study of blood T cell repertoires in COVID-19. Overall study context: T cells, B-cell-depleted T cells, or PBMCs supplied cDNA or gDNA.

The CDR3 runs to 14 residues. Germline CDR1 reads SGHAT; CDR2 reads FQDESV (reference sequence). V was pared by 5 bases and J by 4 bases, with 8 bases of the junction left unmatched. The protocol was immunoSEQ multiplex PCR, while the TCRdb copy is restricted to in-frame clones and leaves out a portion. Counted here are more than 10,000 clones, roughly 85% occurring once; the ten biggest clones make up over 25%. Input material: peripheral blood. This rearrangement joins TRBV11-1 to TRBJ2-7, with 7 bases aligning to TRBD1. The receptor was derived from a human donor in a cohort sampled during active COVID-19. DNA of the CDR3: TGTGCCAGCAGCGACAGGGCAAGTGGGTACGAGCAGTACTTC. It is translated as CASSDRASGYEQYF.